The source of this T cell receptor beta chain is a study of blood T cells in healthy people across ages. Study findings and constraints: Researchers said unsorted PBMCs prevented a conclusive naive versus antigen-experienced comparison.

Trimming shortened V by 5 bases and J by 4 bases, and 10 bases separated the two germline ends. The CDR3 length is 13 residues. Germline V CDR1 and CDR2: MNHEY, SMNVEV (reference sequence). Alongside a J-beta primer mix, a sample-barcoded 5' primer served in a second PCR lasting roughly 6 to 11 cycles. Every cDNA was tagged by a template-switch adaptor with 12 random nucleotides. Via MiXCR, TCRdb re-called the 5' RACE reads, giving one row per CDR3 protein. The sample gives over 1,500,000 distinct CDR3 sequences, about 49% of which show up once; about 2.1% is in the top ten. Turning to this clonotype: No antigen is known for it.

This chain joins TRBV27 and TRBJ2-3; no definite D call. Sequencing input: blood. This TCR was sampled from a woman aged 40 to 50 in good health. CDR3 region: CASSIGPADTQYF. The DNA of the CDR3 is TGTGCCAGCAGTATAGGGCCCGCAGATACGCAGTATTTT.